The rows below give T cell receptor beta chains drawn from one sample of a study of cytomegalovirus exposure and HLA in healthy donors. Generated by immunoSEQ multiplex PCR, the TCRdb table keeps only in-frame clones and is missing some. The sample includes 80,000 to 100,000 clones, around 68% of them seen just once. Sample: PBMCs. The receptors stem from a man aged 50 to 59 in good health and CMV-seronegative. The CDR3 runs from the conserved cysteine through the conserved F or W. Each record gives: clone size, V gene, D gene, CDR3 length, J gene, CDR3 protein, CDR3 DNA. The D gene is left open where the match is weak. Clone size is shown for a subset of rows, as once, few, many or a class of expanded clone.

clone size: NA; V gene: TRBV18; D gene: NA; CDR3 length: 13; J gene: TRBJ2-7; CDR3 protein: CASSVISHYEQYF; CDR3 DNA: TGTGCCAGCTCAGTCATTAGTCACTACGAGCAGTACTTC
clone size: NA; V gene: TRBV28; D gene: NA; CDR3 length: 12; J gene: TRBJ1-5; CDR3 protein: CASRQAQGPQHF; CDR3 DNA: TGTGCCAGCAGGCAGGCCCAGGGGCCCCAGCATTTT
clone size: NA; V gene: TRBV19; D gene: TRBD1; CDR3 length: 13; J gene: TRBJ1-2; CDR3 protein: CASSLTGSIGYTF; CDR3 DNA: TGTGCCAGTAGTTTGACAGGGTCGATCGGCTACACCTTC
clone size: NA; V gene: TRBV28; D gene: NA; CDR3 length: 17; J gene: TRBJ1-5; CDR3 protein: CASSPYPRQLRNQPQHF; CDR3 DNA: TGTGCCAGCAGTCCGTACCCCCGACAACTCCGCAATCAGCCCCAGCATTTT
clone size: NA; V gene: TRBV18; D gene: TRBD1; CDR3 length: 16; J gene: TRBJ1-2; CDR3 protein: CASSPLARGGGYGYTF; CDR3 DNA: TGTGCCAGCTCACCACTTGCCCGAGGGGGCGGCTATGGCTACACCTTC
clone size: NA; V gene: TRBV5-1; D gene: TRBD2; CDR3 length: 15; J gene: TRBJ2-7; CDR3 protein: CASSLGGTSVSEQYF; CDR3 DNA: TGCGCCAGCAGCCTTGGAGGGACTAGCGTCTCCGAGCAGTACTTC
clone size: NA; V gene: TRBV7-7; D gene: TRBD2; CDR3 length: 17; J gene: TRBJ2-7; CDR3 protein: CASSLVEGLAGGYEQYF; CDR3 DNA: TGTGCTAGCAGCTTAGTAGAGGGTCTAGCGGGAGGCTACGAGCAGTACTTC
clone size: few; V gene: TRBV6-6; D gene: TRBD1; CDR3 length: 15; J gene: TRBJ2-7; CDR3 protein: CASSQTKQGASEQYF; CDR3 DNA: TGTGCCAGCAGTCAAACCAAGCAGGGGGCGAGCGAGCAGTACTTC
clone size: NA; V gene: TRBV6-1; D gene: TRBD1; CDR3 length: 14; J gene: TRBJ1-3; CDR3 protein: CASRIQGSGNTIYF; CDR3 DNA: TGTGCCAGCAGGATACAGGGGTCCGGAAACACCATATATTTT
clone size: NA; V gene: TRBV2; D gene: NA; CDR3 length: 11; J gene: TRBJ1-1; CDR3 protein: CASRGGVEAFF; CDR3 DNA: TGTGCCAGCAGGGGGGGGGTCGAGGCTTTCTTT
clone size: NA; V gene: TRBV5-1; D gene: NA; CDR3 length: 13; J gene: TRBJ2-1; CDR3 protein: CASSLGTSNEQFF; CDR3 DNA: TGCGCCAGCAGCTTGGGCACTAGCAATGAGCAGTTCTTC
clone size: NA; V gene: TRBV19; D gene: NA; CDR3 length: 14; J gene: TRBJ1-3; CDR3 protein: CAAGWGRSGNTIYF; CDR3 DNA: TGTGCCGCGGGGTGGGGACGTTCTGGAAACACCATATATTTT
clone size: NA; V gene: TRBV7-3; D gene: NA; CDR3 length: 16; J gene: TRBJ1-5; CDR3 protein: CASSSGAGIIDQPQHF; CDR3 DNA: TGTGCCAGCAGCTCCGGAGCAGGGATAATTGATCAGCCCCAGCATTTT
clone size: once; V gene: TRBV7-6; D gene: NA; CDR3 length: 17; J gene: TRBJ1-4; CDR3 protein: CASSLAPLAATNEKLFF; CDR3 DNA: TGTGCCAGCAGCTTAGCCCCCCTTGCGGCAACTAATGAAAAACTGTTTTTT
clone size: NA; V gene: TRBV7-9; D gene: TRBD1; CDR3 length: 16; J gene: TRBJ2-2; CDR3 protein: CASSRVGQGNTGELFF; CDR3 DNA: TGTGCCAGCAGCCGAGTAGGACAGGGGAACACCGGGGAGCTGTTTTTT
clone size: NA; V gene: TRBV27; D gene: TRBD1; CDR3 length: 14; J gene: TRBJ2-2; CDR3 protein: CASSRGMNTGELFF; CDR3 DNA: TGTGCCAGCAGCAGGGGGATGAACACCGGGGAGCTGTTTTTT
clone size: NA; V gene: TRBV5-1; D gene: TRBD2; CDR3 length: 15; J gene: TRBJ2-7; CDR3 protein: CASSTDGTKVYEQYF; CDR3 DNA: TGCGCCAGCAGCACGGACGGGACTAAAGTCTACGAGCAGTACTTC
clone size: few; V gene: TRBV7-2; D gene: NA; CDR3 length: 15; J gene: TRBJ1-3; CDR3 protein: CASSFYQGPGNTIYF; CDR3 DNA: TGTGCCAGCAGCTTTTACCAGGGCCCTGGAAACACCATATATTTT
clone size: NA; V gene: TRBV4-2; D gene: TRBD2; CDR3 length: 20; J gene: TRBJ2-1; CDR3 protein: CASSQVGWTSGADSYNEQFF; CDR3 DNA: TGTGCCAGCAGCCAAGTTGGATGGACTAGCGGGGCCGACTCCTACAATGAGCAGTTCTTC
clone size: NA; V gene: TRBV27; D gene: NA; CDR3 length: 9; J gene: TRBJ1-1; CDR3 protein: CASTSEAFF; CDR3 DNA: TGTGCCAGCACCTCTGAAGCTTTCTTT
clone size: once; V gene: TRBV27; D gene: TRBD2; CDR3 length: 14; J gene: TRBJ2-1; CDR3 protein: CASSLWKAGDEQFF; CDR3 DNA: TGTGCCAGCAGTTTATGGAAAGCGGGGGATGAGCAGTTCTTC
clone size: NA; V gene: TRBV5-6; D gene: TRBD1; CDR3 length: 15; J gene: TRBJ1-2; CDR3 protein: CASSLGQGGIYGYTF; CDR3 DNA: TGTGCCAGCAGCTTAGGACAGGGAGGGATCTATGGCTACACCTTC
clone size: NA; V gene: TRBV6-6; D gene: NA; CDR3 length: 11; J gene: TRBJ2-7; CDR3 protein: CASRREYEQYF; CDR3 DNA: TGTGCCAGCAGAAGGGAGTACGAGCAGTACTTC
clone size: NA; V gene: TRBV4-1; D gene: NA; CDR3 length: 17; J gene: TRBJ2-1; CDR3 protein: CASSQDPNRGLFYEQFF; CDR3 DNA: TGCGCCAGCAGCCAAGACCCCAACAGGGGACTGTTTTATGAGCAGTTCTTC
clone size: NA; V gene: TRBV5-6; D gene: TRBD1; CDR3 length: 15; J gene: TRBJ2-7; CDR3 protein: CASSLEGQGTYEQYF; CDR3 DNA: TGTGCCAGCAGCTTGGAAGGACAGGGGACTTACGAGCAGTACTTC
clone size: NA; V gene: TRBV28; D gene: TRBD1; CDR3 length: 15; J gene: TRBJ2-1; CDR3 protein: CASSYDRVSYNEQFF; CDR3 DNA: TGTGCCAGCAGTTACGACAGGGTTTCCTACAATGAGCAGTTCTTC
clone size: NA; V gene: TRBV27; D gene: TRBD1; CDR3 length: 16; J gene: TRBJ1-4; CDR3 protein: CASSRRTGGINEKLFF; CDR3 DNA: TGTGCCAGCAGTCGGAGGACAGGGGGTATAAATGAAAAACTGTTTTTT
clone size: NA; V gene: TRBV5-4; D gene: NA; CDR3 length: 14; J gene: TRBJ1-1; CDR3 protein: CASRGDIGDTEAFF; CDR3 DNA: TGTGCCAGCAGGGGGGACATCGGCGACACTGAAGCTTTCTTT
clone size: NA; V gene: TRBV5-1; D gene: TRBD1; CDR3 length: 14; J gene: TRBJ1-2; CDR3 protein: CASSPGQGGYGYTF; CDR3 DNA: TGCGCCAGCAGCCCGGGACAGGGGGGCTATGGCTACACCTTC
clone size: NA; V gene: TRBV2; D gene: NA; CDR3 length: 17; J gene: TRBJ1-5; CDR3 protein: CASSEGGAGHSNQPQHF; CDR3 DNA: TGTGCCAGCAGTGAGGGTGGTGCAGGGCATAGCAATCAGCCCCAGCATTTT
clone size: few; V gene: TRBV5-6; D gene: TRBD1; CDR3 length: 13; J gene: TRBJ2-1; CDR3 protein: CASSQSDRDAQFF; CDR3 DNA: TGTGCCAGCAGCCAGAGCGACAGGGACGCGCAGTTCTTC
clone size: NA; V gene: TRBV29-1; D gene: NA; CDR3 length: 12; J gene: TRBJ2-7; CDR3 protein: CSVARTTYEQYF; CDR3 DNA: TGCAGCGTTGCCAGGACTACCTACGAGCAGTACTTC
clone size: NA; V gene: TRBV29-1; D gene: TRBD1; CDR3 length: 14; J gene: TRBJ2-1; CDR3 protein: CSAVKDRVQHEQFF; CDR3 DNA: TGCAGCGCCGTAAAGGACAGGGTGCAGCATGAGCAGTTCTTC
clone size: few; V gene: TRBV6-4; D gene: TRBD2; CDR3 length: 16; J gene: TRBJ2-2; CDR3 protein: CASSRTAGDEAGELFF; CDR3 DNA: TGTGCCAGCAGTCGGACCGCGGGAGATGAAGCCGGGGAGCTGTTTTTT
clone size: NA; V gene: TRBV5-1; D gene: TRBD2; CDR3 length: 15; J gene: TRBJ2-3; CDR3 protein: CASSPYGGVTDTQYF; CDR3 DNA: TGCGCCAGCAGCCCCTATGGGGGGGTCACAGATACGCAGTATTTT
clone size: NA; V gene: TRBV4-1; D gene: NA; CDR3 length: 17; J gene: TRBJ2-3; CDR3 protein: CASSQVISGGGADTQYF; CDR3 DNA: TGCGCCAGCAGCCAAGTAATTAGCGGAGGGGGCGCAGATACGCAGTATTTT
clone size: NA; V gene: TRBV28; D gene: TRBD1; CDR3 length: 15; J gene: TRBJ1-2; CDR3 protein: CASSPYSGTAYGYTF; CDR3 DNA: TGTGCCAGCAGTCCCTATTCCGGGACAGCCTATGGCTACACCTTC
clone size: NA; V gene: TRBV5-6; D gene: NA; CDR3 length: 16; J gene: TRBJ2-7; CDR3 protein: CASSFLPGQGTYEQYF; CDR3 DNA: TGTGCCAGCAGCTTTTTACCGGGACAAGGGACCTACGAGCAGTACTTC
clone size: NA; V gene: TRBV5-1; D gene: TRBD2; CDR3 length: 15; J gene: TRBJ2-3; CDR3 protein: CASSWTSGYGDTQYF; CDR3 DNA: TGCGCCAGCAGCTGGACTAGCGGGTATGGAGATACGCAGTATTTT
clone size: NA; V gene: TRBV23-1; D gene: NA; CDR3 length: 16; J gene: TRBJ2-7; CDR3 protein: CASSRELEGEAYEQYF; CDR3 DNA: TGCGCCAGCAGTCGTGAATTGGAGGGCGAGGCCTACGAGCAGTACTTC
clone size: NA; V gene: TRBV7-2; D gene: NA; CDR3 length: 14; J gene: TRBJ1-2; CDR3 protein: CASSSKQGPYGYTF; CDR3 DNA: TGTGCCAGCAGCTCCAAACAGGGTCCCTATGGCTACACCTTC
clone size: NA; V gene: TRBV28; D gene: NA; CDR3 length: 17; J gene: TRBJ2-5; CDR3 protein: CASSSRMDRQLQETQYF; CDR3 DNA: TGTGCCAGCAGTTCCAGGATGGACAGACAACTCCAAGAGACCCAGTACTTC
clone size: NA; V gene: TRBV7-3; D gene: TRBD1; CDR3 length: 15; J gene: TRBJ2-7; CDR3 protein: CASSLGTGGSYEQYF; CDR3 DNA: TGTGCCAGCAGCCTTGGGACAGGGGGTTCCTACGAGCAGTACTTC
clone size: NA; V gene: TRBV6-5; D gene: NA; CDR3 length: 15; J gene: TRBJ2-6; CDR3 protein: CASSYPSSGANVLTF; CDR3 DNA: TGTGCCAGCAGTTACCCCAGCTCTGGGGCCAACGTCCTGACTTTC
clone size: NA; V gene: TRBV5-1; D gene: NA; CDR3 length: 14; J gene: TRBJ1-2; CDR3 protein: CASRQGSDVYGYTF; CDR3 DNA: TGCGCCAGCAGACAGGGTTCCGACGTCTATGGCTACACCTTC
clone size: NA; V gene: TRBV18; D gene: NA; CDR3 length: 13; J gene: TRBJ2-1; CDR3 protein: CASSPGRDNEQFF; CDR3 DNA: TGTGCCAGCTCACCAGGCAGGGACAATGAGCAGTTCTTC
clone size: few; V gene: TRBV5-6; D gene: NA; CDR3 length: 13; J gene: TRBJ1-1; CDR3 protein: CASSLGGGTEAFF; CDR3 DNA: TGTGCCAGCAGCTTGGGAGGGGGCACTGAAGCTTTCTTT
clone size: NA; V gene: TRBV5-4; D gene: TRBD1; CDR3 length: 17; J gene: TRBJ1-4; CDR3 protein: CASSADRVQRGNEKLFF; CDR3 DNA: TGTGCCAGCAGCGCAGACAGGGTCCAGAGGGGAAATGAAAAACTGTTTTTT
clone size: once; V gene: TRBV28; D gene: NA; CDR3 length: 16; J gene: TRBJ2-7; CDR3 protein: CASRPEIGEISYEQYF; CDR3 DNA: TGTGCCAGCAGACCCGAGATAGGGGAAATCTCCTACGAGCAGTACTTC
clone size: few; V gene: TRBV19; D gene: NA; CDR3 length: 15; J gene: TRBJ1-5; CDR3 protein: CASSPGGGEGQPQHF; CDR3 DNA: TGTGCCAGTAGTCCCGGGGGAGGAGAGGGTCAGCCCCAGCATTTT
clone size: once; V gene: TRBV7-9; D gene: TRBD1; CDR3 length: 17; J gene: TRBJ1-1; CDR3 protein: CSSSRYWTGMKNTEAFF; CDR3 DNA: TGTTCCAGCAGTAGGTACTGGACAGGGATGAAGAACACTGAAGCTTTCTTT
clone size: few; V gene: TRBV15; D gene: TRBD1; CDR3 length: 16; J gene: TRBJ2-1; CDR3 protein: CATSRAEGTGGDEQFF; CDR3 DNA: TGTGCCACCAGCAGAGCGGAGGGGACAGGGGGCGATGAGCAGTTCTTC
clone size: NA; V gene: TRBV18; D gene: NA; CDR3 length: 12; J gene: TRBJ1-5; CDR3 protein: CASSPQGGAQHF; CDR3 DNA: TGTGCCAGCTCGCCCCAGGGCGGGGCCCAGCATTTT
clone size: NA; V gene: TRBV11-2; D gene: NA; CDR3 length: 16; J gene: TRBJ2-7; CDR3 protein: CASSVTDSISSYEQYF; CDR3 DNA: TGTGCCAGCAGCGTGACCGACAGCATTAGCTCCTACGAGCAGTACTTC
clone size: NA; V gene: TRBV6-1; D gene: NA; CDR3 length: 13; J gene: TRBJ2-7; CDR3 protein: CAISDSYSYEQYF; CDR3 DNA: TGTGCCATTTCCGACAGTTATTCCTACGAGCAGTACTTC
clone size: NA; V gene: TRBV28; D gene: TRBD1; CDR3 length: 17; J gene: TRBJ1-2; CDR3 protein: CASRGFDGTGGEGGYTF; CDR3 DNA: TGTGCCAGCAGGGGCTTTGACGGGACAGGGGGCGAGGGTGGCTACACCTTC
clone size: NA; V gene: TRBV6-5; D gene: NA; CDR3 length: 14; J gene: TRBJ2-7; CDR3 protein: CASSYSWGAYEQYF; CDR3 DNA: TGTGCCAGCAGTTATAGCTGGGGCGCCTACGAGCAGTACTTC
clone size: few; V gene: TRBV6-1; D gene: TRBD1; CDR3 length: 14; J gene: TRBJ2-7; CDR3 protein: CASMLDRASYEQYF; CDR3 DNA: TGTGCCAGCATGCTCGACAGGGCTAGCTACGAGCAGTACTTC
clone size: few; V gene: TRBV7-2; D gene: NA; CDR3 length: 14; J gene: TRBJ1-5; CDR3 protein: CASSLYRGNQPQHF; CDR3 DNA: TGTGCCAGCAGCTTATACAGGGGCAATCAGCCCCAGCATTTT